This TCR beta chain was captured by sequencing in a study of blood T cell repertoires in COVID-19. Study as a whole: T cells, B-cell-depleted T cells, or PBMCs provided the cDNA or gDNA that served as material.

Under the authors' procedure: Reference gene primers were amplified, and this amplification served to estimate nucleated cell counts. Data came from immunoSEQ multiplex PCR; TCRdb stores just in-frame clones and leaves some out. Clonal size and the V and J genes are those of that table, whereas D and trimming came from the DNA. The repertoire holds about 160,000 clones, with approximately 81% as singletons. J was trimmed by 7 bases and V by 3 bases; bases with no gene match: 6. The CDR3 is 15 residues long. Germline CDR1 and CDR2: SEHNR and FQNEAQ (reference sequence). Input material: peripheral blood. The rearrangement uses TRBV7-9 and TRBJ2-1, with 10 bases identical to TRBD1. This clonotype was sampled from a human donor with acute or convalescent COVID-19. The donor label of this sample is uncertain. The CDR3 bases are TGTGCCAGCAGCTTTGGGACAGGGGTAAGGAATGAGCAGTTCTTC. Protein sequence: CASSFGTGVRNEQFF. Full variable domain (missing parts from reference TRBV7-9 and TRBJ2-1): DTGVSQNPRHKITKRGQNVTFRCDPISEHNRLYWYRQTLGQGPEFLTYFQNEAQLEKSRLLSDRFSAERPKGSFSTLEIQRTEQGDSAMYLCASSFGTGVRNEQFFGPGTRLTVL.